The sample holds a few counts of the clone carrying this T cell receptor (beta chain). The antigen remains unidentified. MiXCR was run by TCRdb on the reads, yielding one entry per CDR3 protein. The table has fewer than 850,000 distinct CDR3 sequences, 25% to 30% seen once. The data stem from a study of T cell repertoires in cytomegalovirus infection. About the research overall: Recently identified HLA-C-restricted CMV epitopes were among the peptides used. Based on public TCR beta signatures, there were indications of CMV infection and of a matching HLA type. Study findings and constraints: In two of eight donors, the top clonotype was HLA-C-restricted CMV-specific. Summed frequency of shared TCR beta families picked out CMV carriers who also had the relevant HLA.

Unmatched junction bases numbered 6, after V lost 4 bases and J lost 4 bases. Germline values: CDR1 SGHNT, CDR2 YYREEE (reference sequence). CDR3 length: 14 amino acids. The sequence derives from a human donor in good health (CMV status not recorded). Some clones in this sample may be carry-over from other donors' samples. The chain combines TRBV5-4 with TRBJ2-7; the match to TRBD1 covers 9 bases. The input for sequencing was cultured CD8+ T cells from PBMCs, taken from culture after CMV antigen stimulation. DNA of the CDR3: TGTGCCAGCAGCGAGGGACAGGGAATTTACGAGCAGTACTTC. Protein sequence: CASSEGQGIYEQYF.